The clone carrying this T cell receptor (beta chain) was detected many times. The CDR3 regions of TCR beta were amplified from RNA transcripts. A set of HTBI primers served as the primers for a first-round RT-PCR of the TCR CDR3. TCRdb independently ran MiXCR on the multiplex PCR reads; one entry per CDR3 protein. The table shows 300,000 or so distinct CDR3 sequences, with 18% occurring only once. Germline loops: CDR1 LGHDT, CDR2 YNNKEL (reference sequence). V was clipped by 4 bases and J by 0 bases, with 12 bases between them. This CDR3 is 16 amino acids long. This entry belongs to a study of T cells in Graves' hyperthyroidism and ophthalmopathy.

The V call is TRBV3-1, the J call TRBJ1-4; the D gene is possibly TRBD1 (5 bases). The TCR comes from a woman aged 45-59 years with Graves' hyperthyroidism. Sequencing was carried out using blood. The CDR3 DNA is TGTGCCAGCAGCCCATCACCAGGGTCAACTAATGAAAAACTGTTTTTT. It codes for CASSPSPGSTNEKLFF.